This T cell receptor (beta chain) appears in the sequencing data of a study of T cells in tuberculosis. The data were produced by immunoSEQ multiplex PCR, yet TCRdb's version contains in-frame clones alone and is incomplete. The sample has some 47,000 clones; roughly 95% are singletons. From germline, CDR1 is MNHNS and CDR2 SASEGT. There are 18 residues in the CDR3. V lost 0 bases, J lost 2 bases, and 10 bases stayed unmatched. In regard to this clone: The target antigen is unknown.

Study-wide points: Active tuberculosis alpha repertoires lay closer to GMM-specific TCRs than controls'.

The sample was PBMCs. The receptor's source is a donor aged 10 to 29 with latent tuberculosis or without tuberculosis infection. V is TRBV6-1 and J is TRBJ2-7; TRBD2 matches at 10 bases. CDR3 sequence: CASSEALPVLAGAYEQYF. The CDR3 DNA sequence: TGTGCCAGCAGTGAAGCGCTTCCTGTTCTAGCGGGAGCCTACGAGCAGTACTTC.